One sample yielded the 8 T cell receptor beta chains listed below, sequenced in a study of T cell responses to AZD1222 COVID-19 vaccine. Produced via immunoSEQ multiplex PCR; TCRdb's table is partial and in-frame only. The table includes 150,000 to 200,000 clones, about 89% detected once. Sample: peripheral blood, taken on day 0 of AZD1222 vaccination. Receptors were obtained from an adult in good health.

This chain joins TRBV10-3 and TRBJ2-1, with D perhaps matching TRBD1 or TRBD2 (6 bases each). The CDR3 has 16 amino acids. The germline gives CDR1 ENHRY, CDR2 SYGVKD. V was cut by 2 bases and J by 2 bases, with 13 bases left in between. The CDR3 region has the DNA TGTGCCATCAGTGAGGGGGTGGGGGGCCCCTACAATGAGCAGTTCTTC. This encodes CAISEGVGGPYNEQFF.

The chain recombines TRBV9 with TRBJ2-7; TRBD2 is a possible D gene (6 bases). CDR1 SGDLS and CDR2 YYNGEE come from the germline V gene. The CDR3 loop spans 13 amino acids. V lost 2 bases, J lost 3 bases, and 9 bases lay in between. The CDR3 here is CASSVGGLYEQYF. The CDR3 coding sequence is TGTGCCAGCAGCGTGGGGGGTCTCTACGAGCAGTACTTC. The full variable domain, its missing parts supplied by reference TRBV9 and TRBJ2-7, is DSGVTQTPKHLITATGQRVTLRCSPRSGDLSVYWYQQSLDQGLQFLIQYYNGEERAKGNILERFSAQQFPDLHSELNLSSLELGDSALYFCASSVGGLYEQYFGPGTRLTVT.

This rearrangement joins TRBV29-1 to TRBJ2-3; no clear D. The germline CDR1 and CDR2 sequences are SQVTM and ANQGSEA. With 5 bases removed from V and 0 bases from J, the gap between germline ends came to 9 bases. The CDR3 loop spans 13 amino acids. CDR3 in DNA: TGCAGCGTTCTAAGATCTAGCACAGATACGCAGTATTTT. Translating gives CSVLRSSTDTQYF.

V is TRBV7-2 and J is TRBJ2-5, with TRBD1 matching 12 bases. Germline lookup yields CDR1 SGHTA and CDR2 FQGNSA. The CDR3 totals 16 residues. The trim removed 5 bases at V and 6 bases at J, leaving 10 bases unmatched. The CDR3 sequence is CASSPGTGGIGQTQYF. DNA for the CDR3: TGTGCCAGCAGCCCGGGGACAGGGGGCATAGGGCAGACCCAGTACTTC.

V usage is TRBV29-1 and J usage is TRBJ2-7; D might be TRBD1 or TRBD2, each matching 5 bases. Germline V gene data show CDR1 as SQVTM and CDR2 as ANQGSEA. V shed 3 bases and J shed 4 bases, with 7 bases lying between them. This CDR3 comprises 11 residues. The CDR3 sequence is CSVERGYEQYF. Written as DNA, the CDR3 is TGCAGCGTTGAGAGGGGTTACGAGCAGTACTTC.

The genes are TRBV4-2 and TRBJ1-1, with D possibly matching TRBD1 (5 bases). V lost 1 base, J lost 5 bases, and 17 bases lay in between. From germline, CDR1 is LGHNA and CDR2 YNFKEQ. This CDR3 is built from 16 residues. Here the CDR3 reads CASSQGGTWRGTEAFF. In DNA form, the CDR3 reads TGTGCCAGCAGCCAAGGGGGGACCTGGAGGGGAACTGAAGCTTTCTTT.

On this clone: The same CDR3 can be traced to other DNA sequences in this sample. The chain has TRBV28 and TRBJ1-2; D is possibly TRBD1 (5 bases). The CDR3 runs 13 residues. Germline values: CDR1 MDHEN, CDR2 SYDVKM. V was pared by 2 bases and J by 4 bases, with 8 bases between. DNA of the CDR3: TGTGCCAGCAGTTTACAGGGAAGCTATGGCTACACCTTC. Residues: CASSLQGSYGYTF.

This clone was seen only once. J is TRBJ1-4 and V is TRBV9; no definite D call. This CDR3 has 11 residues. Germline V lookup: CDR1 SGDLS, CDR2 YYNGEE. Trimming took off 9 bases at V and 7 bases at J, with 10 bases between the two ends. The CDR3 is CAKLKGEKLFF. In DNA, the CDR3 is TGTGCCAAACTAAAGGGTGAAAAACTGTTTTTT.